The 31 T cell receptor beta chains below all came from one sample that was sequenced in a study of CD8 T cells in ankylosing spondylitis. TCRdb itself ran the 5' RACE reads through MiXCR, one entry per CDR3 protein. The table shows about 360,000 distinct CDR3 sequences, with around 20% occurring only once. Sequencing used blood, either unsorted or a sorted T cell fraction (not recorded which). Receptors originate from a male donor with ankylosing spondylitis or in good health (not recorded which).

This clonotype appeared many times. Sequence at one end of the junction differs from germline and may be a read error. The rearrangement uses TRBV7-7 and TRBJ2-1; the D gene is possibly TRBD1 (5 bases). Germline CDR1 SSHAT, CDR2 FNYEAQ (reference sequence). The CDR3 consists of 13 residues. DNA of the CDR3: TGTGCTAGCAGCTTAAGGGGTCACAATGAGCAGTTCTTC. Protein: CASSLRGHNEQFF.

This sequence joins TRBV20-1 and TRBJ2-3; the D is unclear. With 1 base removed from V and 6 bases from J, the gap between germline ends came to 5 bases. This CDR3 contains 11 residues. Looked up from germline, CDR1 is DFQATT and CDR2 is SNEGSKA (reference sequence). Here the CDR3 DNA reads TGCAGTGCTAGAGGATCGGATACGCAGTATTTT. Protein product: CSARGSDTQYF.

This clonotype was seen only a few times. V usage is TRBV28 and J usage is TRBJ2-7; D tentatively reads TRBD1 or TRBD2 (5 bases each). The CDR3 is made up of 16 amino acids. CDR1 is MDHEN, CDR2 SYDVKM, per germline. The V and J ends lost 3 bases and 4 bases respectively, with 19 bases between them. CDR3 region: CASSFSPGTDSYEQYF. Written as DNA, the CDR3 is TGTGCCAGCAGTTTTTCCCCCGGGACGGACTCTTACGAGCAGTACTTC.

The J gene is TRBJ2-3, the V gene TRBV7-2; a possible D gene is TRBD1 (5 bases). Germline V CDR1 and CDR2: SGHTA, FQGNSA. The CDR3 totals 12 residues. The V end was cut by 4 bases, the J end by 6 bases, with 8 bases between. The CDR3 sequence is CASSSRVDTQYF. The CDR3 DNA reads TGTGCCAGCAGCTCCAGGGTGGATACGCAGTATTTT.

The chain is built from TRBV14 and TRBJ1-2; D not certain. The germline gives CDR1 SGHDN, CDR2 FVKESK. The CDR3 is 13 residues long. The V end lost 4 bases, the J end lost 1 base, and 7 bases lay between the germline ends. CDR3 protein: CASSPGINYGYTF. CDR3 nucleotides: TGTGCCAGCAGCCCCGGAATTAACTATGGCTACACCTTC.

The rearrangement links TRBV4-2 to TRBJ2-7, with 9 bases fitting TRBD2. The CDR3 spans 16 residues. Germline CDR1 is LGHNA and CDR2 is YNFKEQ. Losses at the gene ends were 2 bases for V and 4 bases for J; bases not matched to a gene: 9. The CDR3 DNA reads TGTGCCAGCAGCCAACCCCCAGGACTAGCGACTTACGAGCAGTACTTC. It translates to CASSQPPGLATYEQYF.

The chain joins TRBV20-1 to TRBJ1-6; D is undetermined. The CDR3 runs 12 residues. Germline loops: CDR1 DFQATT, CDR2 SNEGSKA (reference sequence). The V end lost 6 bases, the J end lost 3 bases, and 6 bases lay between the germline ends. The CDR3 here is CSAHNYNSPLHF. DNA for the CDR3: TGCAGTGCCCATAACTATAATTCACCCCTCCACTTT.

This clonotype showed up just a few times. The chain combines TRBV5-1 with TRBJ2-7; 7 bases map to TRBD1. The CDR3 has 14 amino acids. Germline lookup yields CDR1 SGHRS and CDR2 YFSETQ. V was pared by 2 bases and J by 6 bases, with 8 bases of the junction left unmatched. In DNA form, the CDR3 reads TGCGCCAGCAGCTTTAACAGGGGTCTCCTCGAGCAGTACTTC. It codes for CASSFNRGLLEQYF.

This clonotype appeared a few times. The CDR3 DNA reads as TGTGCCAGTAGTGGCGGGCCGGGGCAGTTCTTC. Translating it yields CASSGGPGQFF. The chain is built from TRBV19 and TRBJ2-1; the D gene is possibly TRBD2 (5 bases). V lost 5 bases, J lost 12 bases, and 11 bases lay in between. CDR3 length equals 11 residues. The V gene's germline CDR1 is LNHDA and CDR2 SQIVND (reference sequence).

This chain joins TRBV20-1 and TRBJ1-4; the match to TRBD1 covers 7 bases. V shed 7 bases and J 7 bases; nucleotides not matched to a gene: 9. CDR1 is DFQATT and CDR2 is SNEGSKA in the germline V gene (reference sequence). This CDR3 has 13 amino acids. The CDR3 is CSVKGGAGEKLFF. The CDR3 DNA sequence: TGCAGTGTAAAAGGGGGCGCGGGTGAAAAACTGTTTTTT.

This rearrangement joins TRBV4-1 to TRBJ1-1; maybe TRBD1 (5 bases). The CDR3 runs 15 residues. The germline V and J ends were trimmed by 5 bases and 7 bases, with 20 bases remaining between them. The V gene's germline CDR1 is MGHRA and CDR2 YSYEKL. CDR3 amino acids: CASSDSPAPGVEAFF. The CDR3 DNA is TGCGCCAGCAGCGACAGTCCGGCACCCGGGGTTGAAGCTTTCTTT.

The J gene is TRBJ2-1, the V gene TRBV4-1; possibly TRBD1 for D (5 bases). V was clipped by 6 bases and J by 0 bases, with 9 bases between them. The germline gives CDR1 MGHRA, CDR2 YSYEKL. The CDR3 spans 14 residues. DNA for the CDR3: TGCGCCAGCAGGGAGACAGTCTCCTACAATGAGCAGTTCTTC. Translating gives CASRETVSYNEQFF.

This clonotype was picked up many times. This rearrangement joins TRBV12-3 or TRBV12-4 to TRBJ2-2; D perhaps matches TRBD1 (6 bases). The CDR3 is 13 amino acids. Trimming removed 6 bases at V and 6 bases at J, with 11 bases between. The chain's CDR3 is CASSPTGPGELFF. The CDR3 nucleotides are TGTGCCAGCAGCCCGACAGGTCCCGGGGAGCTGTTTTTT.

The chain carries TRBV29-1 and TRBJ2-7; no clear D. Germline loops: CDR1 SQVTM, CDR2 ANQGSEA. The CDR3 length is 15 residues. V shed 6 bases and J shed 1 base, with 19 bases lying between them. The CDR3 reads CSVSPLRRESYEQYF. CDR3 bases: TGCAGCGTCTCCCCTTTGCGACGTGAGTCCTACGAGCAGTACTTC.

There are many counts of this clonotype. Germline and junction disagree at one end, which may indicate a read error. The V gene is TRBV5-1, the J gene TRBJ2-5; weak D call: TRBD1 (6 bases). CDR1 SGHRS and CDR2 YFSETQ come from the germline V gene. The CDR3 consists of 13 residues. The CDR3 loop reads CASSPDSQETQYF. Written as DNA, the CDR3 is TGTGCCAGCAGCCCGGACAGCCAAGAGACCCAGTACTTC.

V gene TRBV4-1 combines with J gene TRBJ2-7, with 7 positions matching TRBD2. This CDR3 is 17 amino acids long. V was clipped by 1 base and J by 3 bases; unmatched bases: 12. Germline values: CDR1 MGHRA, CDR2 YSYEKL. The CDR3 is CASSQASGEGRLYEQYF. CDR3 nucleotides: TGCGCCAGCAGCCAAGCCAGTGGGGAGGGTAGGCTCTACGAGCAGTACTTC.

This clonotype was counted a few times. Here the CDR3 reads CASSQERVYEQYF. CDR3 in DNA: TGTGCCAGCAGCCAAGAGCGGGTCTACGAGCAGTACTTC. This sequence joins TRBV3-1 and TRBJ2-7; D perhaps matches TRBD2 (5 bases). V lost 0 bases to trimming and J lost 3 bases, with 6 bases between them. This CDR3 is built from 13 residues. Looked up from germline, CDR1 is LGHDT and CDR2 is YNNKEL (reference sequence).

The chain is built from TRBV12-3 or TRBV12-4 and TRBJ2-1; unclear D gene. The germline V and J ends were trimmed by 3 bases and 8 bases, with 11 bases remaining between them. The CDR3 is 13 amino acids. The CDR3 coding sequence is TGTGCCAGCAGTTTCAAAGGGTCGGATGAGCAGTTCTTC. As protein: CASSFKGSDEQFF.

V is TRBV4-1 and J is TRBJ2-7; D tentatively reads TRBD1 or TRBD2 (5 bases each). V was shortened by 5 bases and J by 6 bases, with 11 bases between the two germline ends. Looked up from germline, CDR1 is MGHRA and CDR2 is YSYEKL. The CDR3 loop spans 12 amino acids. The CDR3 spells CASSDGALEQYF. CDR3 nucleotide sequence: TGCGCCAGCAGCGACGGGGCACTCGAGCAGTACTTC.

In this sample, this clonotype turned up a few times. The chain couples TRBV7-3 to TRBJ2-7, with D possibly being TRBD2 (6 bases). The CDR3 loop spans 15 amino acids. V lost 0 bases and J 4 bases, leaving 13 bases between the germline ends. Germline V CDR1 and CDR2: SGHTA, FQGTGA. The CDR3 DNA reads TGTGCCAGCAGCTTAACCCGGGGGACCTTTTACGAGCAGTACTTC. It codes for CASSLTRGTFYEQYF.

This chain's CDR3 is CASSLFLAGGRISDTQYF. CDR3 DNA sequence: TGTGCCAGCAGTTTATTCCTAGCGGGGGGGCGTATCTCAGATACGCAGTATTTT. The chain combines TRBV12-3 or TRBV12-4 with TRBJ2-3; 12 bases agree with TRBD2. The junction had 10 bases not matched to a gene; V was cut back by 2 bases and J by 4 bases. The CDR3 extends over 18 amino acids.

This clonotype has a handful of counts. The chain carries TRBV5-6 and TRBJ2-7; tentatively, D is TRBD1 (6 bases). Germline values: CDR1 SGHDT, CDR2 YYEEEE. The CDR3 has 14 amino acids. Trimming stripped 6 bases from V and 2 bases from J, with 15 bases between. The CDR3 loop is CASMDSVITYEQYF. CDR3 bases: TGTGCCAGCATGGACAGCGTAATCACCTACGAGCAGTACTTC.

The chain employs TRBV7-8 and TRBJ2-1; the D call may be TRBD1 or TRBD2 (6 bases each). The CDR3 runs to 16 residues. With 5 bases removed from V and 5 bases from J, the gap between germline ends came to 19 bases. Germline loops: CDR1 SGHVS, CDR2 FQNEAQ. DNA of the CDR3: TGTGCCAGCAGCACCCCCCTGGGGGGCCCCAACAATGAGCAGTTCTTC. It specifies CASSTPLGGPNNEQFF. Together with reference TRBV7-8 and TRBJ2-1, the CDR3 gives the full variable domain: GAGVSQSPRYKVAKRGQDVALRCDPISGHVSLFWYQQALGQGPEFLTYFQNEAQLDKSGLPSDRFFAERPEGSVSTLKIQRTQQEDSAVYLCASSTPLGGPNNEQFFGPGTRLTVL.

The chain links TRBV5-1 to TRBJ2-7; TRBD1 is a possible D gene (6 bases). This CDR3 is built from 13 residues. Trimming cost V 1 base and J 3 bases, with 8 bases left between them. Germline CDR1 SGHRS, CDR2 YFSETQ. This chain's CDR3 is CASSLTGNYEQYF. CDR3 nucleotides: TGCGCCAGCAGCTTGACAGGGAACTACGAGCAGTACTTC.

This clonotype was observed a few times. The chain has TRBV25-1 and TRBJ1-2; unclear D gene. The germline gives CDR1 MGHDK, CDR2 SYGVNS. This CDR3 has 12 residues. The V end lost 4 bases, the J end lost 8 bases, and 11 bases lay between the germline ends. The CDR3 DNA follows: TGTGCCAGCAGTGCTTCCCTAGGGGGCTACACCTTC. As protein: CASSASLGGYTF.

This chain links TRBV5-1 with TRBJ2-7, with 7 bases lining up with TRBD1. CDR3 length: 15 residues. J lost 2 bases, V lost 2 bases, and 7 bases had no gene match. The germline V gene has CDR1 SGHRS and CDR2 YFSETQ. The CDR3 sequence is CASSFGTVGTYEQYF. In DNA, the CDR3 is TGCGCCAGCAGCTTCGGGACAGTTGGAACCTACGAGCAGTACTTC.

The gene calls are TRBV10-3 and TRBJ1-2, with no clear D. V dropped 2 bases and J dropped 4 bases, with 8 bases sitting between them. Germline V gene sequence: CDR1 ENHRY, CDR2 SYGVKD. This CDR3 has 13 residues. The CDR3 is CAISEAMSYGYTF. The CDR3 DNA reads TGTGCCATCAGTGAGGCAATGAGCTATGGCTACACCTTC.

This clonotype was counted a few times. The V gene is TRBV28, the J gene TRBJ2-2, with unresolved D. The germline V gene encodes CDR1 MDHEN and CDR2 SYDVKM. V lost 7 bases and J 3 bases, leaving 6 bases between the germline ends. This CDR3 spans 12 amino acids. The CDR3 DNA is TGTGCCAGCACCGCGGACACCGGGGAGCTGTTTTTT. Protein product: CASTADTGELFF.

This clonotype was detected a few times. This chain connects TRBV2 to TRBJ2-3, with no clear D. Between the trimmed V and J ends, which lost 8 bases and 5 bases, there was a span of 5 bases. The CDR3 extends over 10 amino acids. Germline CDR1 SNHLY, CDR2 FYNNEI. In DNA, the CDR3 is TGTGCCAGCGCCGTAGATACGCAGTATTTT. Its translation: CASAVDTQYF.

The V and J genes are TRBV11-1 and TRBJ2-1, with 14 bases fitting TRBD2. V lost 5 bases and J lost 10; bases outside the gene matches: 10. This CDR3 spans 16 amino acids. Germline V gene sequence: CDR1 SGHAT, CDR2 FQDESV (reference sequence). CDR3 sequence reads: CASSPRLAGGLGEQFF. The DNA for the CDR3 is TGTGCCAGCAGCCCCCGACTAGCGGGGGGGCTGGGCGAGCAGTTCTTC.

The V call is TRBV20-1, the J call TRBJ2-6; tentative D call: TRBD1 (6 bases). This CDR3 is built from 15 residues. V lost 3 bases and J 2 bases, leaving 11 bases between the germline ends. In germline, CDR1 is DFQATT, CDR2 SNEGSKA (reference sequence). The CDR3 nucleotides are TGCAGTGCTAGCGAGGCAGGGGCTGGGGCCAACGTCCTGACTTTC. Translated, it gives CSASEAGAGANVLTF.